The 17 T cell receptor beta chains reported below all come from one sample, sequenced in a study of cytomegalovirus exposure and HLA in healthy donors. The PCR used 60 Vbeta and 13 Jbeta primers. Produced via immunoSEQ multiplex PCR; TCRdb's table is partial and in-frame only. Counted here are some 130,000 clones, about 66% occurring once; the ten biggest clones make up over 1.5%. Material: PBMCs. These receptors came from a human donor in good health.

This chain uses TRBV7-9 with TRBJ1-2; no clear D. Trimming took off 6 bases at V and 4 bases at J, with 9 bases between the two ends. From germline, CDR1 is SEHNR and CDR2 FQNEAQ (reference sequence). The CDR3 is made up of 12 amino acids. The CDR3 loop reads CASSSSPYGYTF. CDR3 DNA: TGTGCCAGCAGTTCCAGTCCCTATGGCTACACCTTC.

The gene calls are TRBV15 and TRBJ2-7; 11 nucleotides line up with TRBD2. Germline lookup yields CDR1 LNHNV and CDR2 YYDKDF (reference sequence). The CDR3 sequence is 15 residues long. V trimming: 3 bases; J trimming: 0 bases; junction bases outside the gene matches: 1. CDR3 sequence reads: CATSRGLADSYEQYF. CDR3 sequence (DNA): TGTGCCACCAGCAGGGGACTAGCGGACTCCTACGAGCAGTACTTC. The variable domain in full, completed from reference TRBV15 and TRBJ2-7, reads DAMVIQNPRYQVTQFGKPVTLSCSQTLNHNVMYWYQQKSSQAPKLLFHYYDKDFNNEADTPDNFQSRRPNTSFCFLDIRSPGLGDTAMYLCATSRGLADSYEQYFGPGTRLTVT.

The chain employs TRBV29-1 and TRBJ2-7, with 7 bases lining up with TRBD1. The CDR3 consists of 14 residues. J lost 0 bases, V lost 5 bases, and 7 bases had no gene match. Per the germline V gene, CDR1 is SQVTM and CDR2 is ANQGSEA. This chain's CDR3 is CSVSGQASSYEQYF. As DNA, the CDR3 is TGCAGCGTTTCCGGACAGGCTAGCTCCTACGAGCAGTACTTC.

The rearrangement links TRBV28 to TRBJ1-2, with D unclear. Germline assignment: CDR1 MDHEN and CDR2 SYDVKM. The CDR3 extends over 15 amino acids. Deletions cut 3 bases from V and 8 bases from J, with 19 bases between. CDR3 coding DNA: TGTGCCAGCAGTTTGTTAAGGGTGAGGGCAGACGGCTACACCTTC. Encoded protein: CASSLLRVRADGYTF.

The gene calls are TRBV4-2 and TRBJ2-7; no clear D gene. Germline V gene lookup returns CDR1 LGHNA and CDR2 YNFKEQ. This CDR3 is 12 amino acids long. Trimming removed 3 bases at V and 1 base at J, with 4 bases between. The CDR3 sequence: CASSHPSYEQYF. DNA for the CDR3: TGTGCCAGCAGCCATCCTTCCTACGAGCAGTACTTC.

This sequence joins TRBV11-3 and TRBJ2-5; 8 bases are a match to TRBD2. Germline V gene data show CDR1 as SGHNT and CDR2 as YENEEA. Trimming removed 5 bases from V and 4 bases from J; junction bases left unmatched: 6. The CDR3 has 14 amino acids. The CDR3 reads CASSPGGGGETQYF. CDR3 DNA: TGTGCCAGCAGCCCGGGGGGGGGCGGAGAGACCCAGTACTTC.

By share, this clone ranks as large. The chain recombines TRBV7-3 with TRBJ2-1; maybe TRBD1 (5 bases). The V gene's germline CDR1 is SGHTA and CDR2 FQGTGA. Deletions cut 5 bases from V and 10 bases from J, with 15 bases between. The CDR3 sequence is 13 residues long. CDR3 loop: CASSPSLWGEQFF. The CDR3 DNA reads as TGTGCCAGCAGCCCGAGCTTATGGGGCGAGCAGTTCTTC.

V gene TRBV9 combines with J gene TRBJ1-2; unclear D gene. Trimming stripped 0 bases from V and 2 bases from J, with 11 bases between. This CDR3 has 15 residues. Per the germline V gene, CDR1 is SGDLS and CDR2 is YYNGEE. Here the CDR3 DNA reads TGTGCCAGCAGCGTAGCACCAGGTCCCAACTATGGCTACACCTTC. Amino acids: CASSVAPGPNYGYTF. Combining the CDR3 with reference TRBV9 and TRBJ1-2 gives the whole variable domain DSGVTQTPKHLITATGQRVTLRCSPRSGDLSVYWYQQSLDQGLQFLIQYYNGEERAKGNILERFSAQQFPDLHSELNLSSLELGDSALYFCASSVAPGPNYGYTFGSGTRLTVV.

The chain recombines TRBV5-1 with TRBJ1-2; tentatively, D is TRBD1 (5 bases). V shed 4 bases and J shed 8 bases, with 18 bases lying between them. Germline-derived CDR1 and CDR2 are SGHRS and YFSETQ. The CDR3 totals 14 residues. DNA for the CDR3: TGCGCCAGCAGCCCGGATGTCCAGGGAGGAGGCTACACCTTC. Encoded protein: CASSPDVQGGGYTF. The entire variable domain, with the rest obtained from reference TRBV5-1 and TRBJ1-2, is as follows: KAGVTQTPRYLIKTRGQQVTLSCSPISGHRSVSWYQQTPGQGLQFLFEYFSETQRNKGNFPGRFSGRQFSNSRSEMNVSTLELGDSALYLCASSPDVQGGGYTFGSGTRLTVV.

The chain has TRBV27 and TRBJ2-7; 9 nucleotides match TRBD2. The CDR3 runs to 15 residues. Unmatched junction bases numbered 2, after V lost 2 bases and J lost 0 bases. In germline, CDR1 is MNHEY, CDR2 SMNVEV (reference sequence). CDR3 region: CASSLKAGGSYEQYF. The CDR3, as DNA: TGTGCCAGCAGTTTAAAAGCGGGAGGCTCCTACGAGCAGTACTTC.

V usage is TRBV6-5 and J usage is TRBJ2-3; D unresolved. Trimming left V 2 bases short and J 1 base short, with 13 bases between. The germline V gene has CDR1 MNHEY and CDR2 SVGAGI. The CDR3 runs 16 residues. CDR3 in DNA: TGTGCCAGCAGTTACCTTCGTCTAGGTGGCACAGATACGCAGTATTTT. As protein: CASSYLRLGGTDTQYF.

V usage is TRBV19 and J usage is TRBJ2-4; perhaps TRBD1 as D (6 bases). The CDR3 has 16 residues. Germline V gives CDR1 LNHDA, CDR2 SQIVND (reference sequence). Deletions cut 4 bases from V and 0 bases from J, with 13 bases between. The chain's CDR3 is CASSTRQDLAKNIQYF. As DNA, the CDR3 is TGTGCCAGTAGTACACGACAGGACCTAGCCAAAAACATTCAGTACTTC.

The gene calls are TRBV5-1 and TRBJ2-1; D remains unclear. Trimming cost V 4 bases and J 0 bases, with 8 bases left between them. The CDR3 sequence is 14 residues long. Looked up from germline, CDR1 is SGHRS and CDR2 is YFSETQ. CDR3 DNA sequence: TGCGCCAGCAGCGGGCCCAGCTCCTACAATGAGCAGTTCTTC. It codes for CASSGPSSYNEQFF.

The chain uses TRBV15 and TRBJ2-7, with D maybe TRBD1 (6 bases). This CDR3 is 13 amino acids long. V was pared by 2 bases and J by 3 bases, with 8 bases between. Looked up from germline, CDR1 is LNHNV and CDR2 is YYDKDF (reference sequence). The CDR3 spells CATSRRDIYEQYF. CDR3 nucleotides: TGTGCCACCAGCAGACGGGACATCTACGAGCAGTACTTC.

The V call is TRBV11-2, the J call TRBJ2-7; 10 positions agree with TRBD1. Trimming cost V 6 bases and J 4 bases; bases outside gene matches: 9. CDR3 length equals 15 residues. The germline V gene has CDR1 SGHAT and CDR2 FQNNGV. CDR3 residues: CASRPAGTGDYEQYF. CDR3 nucleotide sequence: TGTGCCAGCAGACCCGCCGGGACAGGGGATTACGAGCAGTACTTC. Using reference TRBV11-2 and TRBJ2-7 for the parts outside the CDR3, the full variable domain is EAGVAQSPRYKIIEKRQSVAFWCNPISGHATLYWYQQILGQGPKLLIQFQNNGVVDDSQLPKDRFSAERLKGVDSTLKIQPAKLEDSAVYLCASRPAGTGDYEQYFGPGTRLTVT.

CDR3 protein: CASSLDATDTQYF. For the CDR3, the DNA is TGTGCCAGCAGCTTGGACGCGACAGATACGCAGTATTTT. This chain joins TRBV5-4 and TRBJ2-3; the D is unclear. Germline V CDR1 and CDR2: SGHNT, YYREEE (reference sequence). The CDR3 has 13 residues. V shed 0 bases and J shed 3 bases, with 5 bases lying between them.

This clone was counted a few times. The chain links TRBV6-1 to TRBJ1-1, with D maybe TRBD1 (5 bases). Per germline, CDR1 MNHNS and CDR2 SASEGT. The ends were cut back, 6 bases at V and 4 bases at J, with 9 bases in the middle. CDR3 size: 12 residues. Written as DNA, the CDR3 is TGTGCCAGCAGAACAGGTGGCACTGAAGCTTTCTTT. This codes for CASRTGGTEAFF.